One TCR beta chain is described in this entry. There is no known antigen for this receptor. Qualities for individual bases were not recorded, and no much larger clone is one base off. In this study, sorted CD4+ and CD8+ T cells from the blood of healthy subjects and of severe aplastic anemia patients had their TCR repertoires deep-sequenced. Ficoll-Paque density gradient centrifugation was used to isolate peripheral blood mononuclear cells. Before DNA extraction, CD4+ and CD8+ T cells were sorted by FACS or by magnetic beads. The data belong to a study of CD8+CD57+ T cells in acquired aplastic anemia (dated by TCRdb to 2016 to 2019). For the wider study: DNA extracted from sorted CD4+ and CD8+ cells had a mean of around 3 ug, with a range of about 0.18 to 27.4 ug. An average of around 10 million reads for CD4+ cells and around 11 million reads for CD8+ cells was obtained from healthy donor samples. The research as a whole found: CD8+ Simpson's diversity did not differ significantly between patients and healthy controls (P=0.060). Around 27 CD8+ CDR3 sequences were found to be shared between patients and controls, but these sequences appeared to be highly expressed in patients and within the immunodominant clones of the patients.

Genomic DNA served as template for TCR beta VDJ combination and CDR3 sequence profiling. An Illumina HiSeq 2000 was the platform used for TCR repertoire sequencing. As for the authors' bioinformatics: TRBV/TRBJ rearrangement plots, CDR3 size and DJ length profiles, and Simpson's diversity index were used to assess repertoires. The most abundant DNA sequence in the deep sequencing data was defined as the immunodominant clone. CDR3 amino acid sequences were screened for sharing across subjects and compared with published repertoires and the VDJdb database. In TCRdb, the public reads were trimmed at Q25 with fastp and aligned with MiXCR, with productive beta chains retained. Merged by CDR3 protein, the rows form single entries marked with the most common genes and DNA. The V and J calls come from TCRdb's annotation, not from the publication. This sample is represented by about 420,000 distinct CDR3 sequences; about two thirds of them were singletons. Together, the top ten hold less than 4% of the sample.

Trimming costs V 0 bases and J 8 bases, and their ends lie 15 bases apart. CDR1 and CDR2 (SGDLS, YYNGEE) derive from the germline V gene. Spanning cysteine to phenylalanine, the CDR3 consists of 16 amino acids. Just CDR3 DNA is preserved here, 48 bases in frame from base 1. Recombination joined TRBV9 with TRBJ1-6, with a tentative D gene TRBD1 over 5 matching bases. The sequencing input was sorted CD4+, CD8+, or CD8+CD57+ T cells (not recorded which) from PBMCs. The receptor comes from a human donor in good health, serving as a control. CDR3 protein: CASSVGVQGGDSPLHF. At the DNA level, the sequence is TGTGCCAGCAGCGTAGGTGTGCAGGGCGGTGATTCACCCCTCCACTTT.